This entry is about one TCR beta chain. Which antigen it targets is not known. Base qualities are not recorded, but no much larger clone differs from it by a single base. The CDR3 numbers 14 residues from cysteine through phenylalanine. Of all the DNA, just the CDR3 is kept, 42 bases in frame from base 1. Unmatched junction bases come to 5, with V trimmed by 5 bases and J by 5 bases. Taken from the germline V gene, the CDR1 and CDR2 loops are MNHEY and SVGAGI. Amplification of TCR-beta CDR3 regions from genomic DNA was performed with the immunoSEQ v4 bias-controlled multiplex PCR assay, which was run blinded to group allocation. To estimate the quantities of nucleated cells and T cells in each sample, reference gene primers were added alongside the TCR-beta primers. Sequencing of the libraries was performed on an Illumina MiSeq with a 100-cycle paired-end protocol. Regarding the original processing steps: Diversity and richness were calculated in immunoSEQ Analyzer software, with richness determined by iChao1 and clonality derived from Pielou evenness and Shannon diversity (0-1, with higher values meaning less diverse). CDR3 amino acid sequences together with V/J genes were queried against VDJdb for CMV, EBV and influenza A specificities, with confidence 3 and substitution 2 applied. The Morisita-Horn index was used to assess how much TCR-beta amino acid clonotypes overlapped between the villitis of unknown etiology, infectious villitis and control repertoires. In TCRdb, the immuneACCESS table is reduced to in-frame sequences with V and J assigned. These tables do not hold every clone; where another copy was compared, an unresolved V gene accounts for under half, and the others remain unexplained. V and J calls and clone size are given by that table; D and trimming were obtained from the DNA. The sample records more than 2,500 clones, roughly 70% of which are singletons. The leading ten clones occupy about a sixth of the sample.

The data originate from a study of T cells in placental villitis. General notes on the study: The study tested an allograft-versus-infection hypothesis by comparing placental TCR-beta repertoires in villitis of unknown etiology, unaffected controls matched for gestational age, and infectious villitis.

Findings and caveats that apply to the study as a whole: CMV-specific clone frequencies were higher in infectious CMV cases than in villitis of unknown etiology (around 0.011 vs 0.00091), which did not differ from controls. With bulk tissue sequencing, helper, regulatory or cytotoxic T cells could not be distinguished, nor could maternal versus fetal T cells, and gamma-delta receptors were excluded. Small amounts of decidua were contained in the paraffin blocks, so some of the captured T cells, especially in controls, may have been decidual rather than villous infiltrates.

The study included five infectious villitis placentae (four with confirmed cytomegalovirus and one with Toxoplasma gondii), and these placentae were not matched to the other groups. The mothers in the infectious villitis group were younger, carried smaller fetuses, and either delivered preterm or experienced intrauterine demise in two cases. After delivery, placentae were collected and subjected to gross and histological evaluation prior to the selection of archival tissue. Five 10-micron scrolls were cut from each FFPE block, and DNA was then isolated using the AllPrep DNA/RNA FFPE Tissue kit. NanoDrop was used to check DNA concentration and purity, while a Bioanalyzer was used to assess RNA quality.

The sequenced sample consisted of placental tissue containing maternal and fetal cells. The receptor comes from a human patient with infectious villitis; the placental T cells may come from both mother and fetus. The rearrangement joined TRBV6-5 to TRBJ2-3; the central 9 bases match TRBD1. The CDR3 protein sequence reads: CASSSSTGGDTQYF. In nucleotide form, the sequence is TGTGCCAGCAGTAGCTCGACAGGGGGAGATACGCAGTATTTT.